This paragraph covers one T cell receptor (beta chain) sequence. This sample is part of a study of T-cell memory formation after mild COVID-19. Overall study context: Clusters were largely donor specific.

The junction had 1 base not matched to a gene; V was cut back by 6 bases and J by 5 bases. CDR1 is WSHSY and CDR2 is SAAADI in the germline V gene. The CDR3 contains 13 residues. TCRdb recomputed calls from the 5' RACE reads with MiXCR, one row per CDR3 protein. In the table there are hundreds of thousands of distinct CDR3 sequences, less than 20% of which are singletons. The TCR comes from a man between 18 and 29 years old who had mild COVID-19 (a few samples of this study predate the infection). Cell type and time point are not known. The V and J genes are TRBV10-2 and TRBJ2-5, with TRBD2 matching over 12 bases. The sample taken for sequencing was PBMCs or a T cell subset sorted from them (not recorded which). Written as DNA, the CDR3 is TGCGCCAGCAGCACTAGCGGGAGGGAGACCCAGTACTTC. As protein: CASSTSGRETQYF.